This T cell receptor (beta chain) was retrieved from a study of blood T cells in healthy people across ages. A sample-barcoded 5' primer and a J-beta primer mix were used in a second PCR of about 6 to 11 cycles. A tag from a template-switch adaptor with 12 random nucleotides marked each cDNA molecule. A single record per CDR3 protein comes from TCRdb applying MiXCR to the 5' RACE reads. The sample carries roughly 1,500,000 distinct CDR3 sequences, about 43% recorded once. Deletions cut 0 bases from V and 5 bases from J, with 13 bases between. The CDR3 extends over 16 amino acids. Germline-derived CDR1 and CDR2 are ENHRY and SYGVKD. As for this clonotype: The target antigen is unknown.

Isolation yielded PBMCs, at least 7 million per sample, in every case. The study, taken as a whole, reports: The fall in TCR beta diversity per million T cells was roughly linear with age. When one million T cells were used, diversity estimates were thought to be underestimates.

The chain carries TRBV10-3 and TRBJ1-4, with D maybe TRBD1 (6 bases). The sequenced sample was blood. The receptor's source is a young woman in good health. The CDR3 is CAISESGGSVNEKLFF. CDR3 DNA sequence: TGTGCCATCAGTGAGTCAGGGGGGTCGGTCAATGAAAAACTGTTTTTT.